This T cell receptor (beta chain) comes out of a study of cytomegalovirus exposure and HLA in healthy donors. The study ran its PCR with 60 Vbeta and 13 Jbeta primers. Per the original data handling: Later, 65 million to 85 million unique TCR beta chains were counted in an analysis, and some 9.9 million of them were shared. Some clones are missing from TCRdb's copy, which holds only in-frame ones; the method was immunoSEQ multiplex PCR. V and J calls and clone size are those listed in that table; D and trimming were worked out from the DNA. The sample lists 150,000 to 200,000 clones; about four fifths were seen once. Germline loops: CDR1 MNHNY, CDR2 SVGAGI (reference sequence). This CDR3 contains 13 residues. The V and J ends lost 0 bases and 8 bases, in that order; junction bases with no gene match: 3. About this clone itself: Antigen unknown.

General study findings and limits: In vitro checks showed that a few CMV-associated chains really do target CMV antigens. Reportedly, TCR beta sequences accurately predicted HLA-A and HLA-B alleles in most subjects. In a later analysis, a genetic analysis reported fewer productive-TCR N-insertions in an Asian-associated ancestry cluster than the cohort average.

Sample: PBMCs. The clonotype originates from a woman aged 45 to 65 in good health and CMV-seronegative. The rearrangement uses TRBV6-6 and TRBJ1-2; 7 nucleotides match TRBD1. DNA of the CDR3: TGTGCCAGCAGTTACTCGACAGGGCACGGCTACACCTTC. It yields the protein CASSYSTGHGYTF.